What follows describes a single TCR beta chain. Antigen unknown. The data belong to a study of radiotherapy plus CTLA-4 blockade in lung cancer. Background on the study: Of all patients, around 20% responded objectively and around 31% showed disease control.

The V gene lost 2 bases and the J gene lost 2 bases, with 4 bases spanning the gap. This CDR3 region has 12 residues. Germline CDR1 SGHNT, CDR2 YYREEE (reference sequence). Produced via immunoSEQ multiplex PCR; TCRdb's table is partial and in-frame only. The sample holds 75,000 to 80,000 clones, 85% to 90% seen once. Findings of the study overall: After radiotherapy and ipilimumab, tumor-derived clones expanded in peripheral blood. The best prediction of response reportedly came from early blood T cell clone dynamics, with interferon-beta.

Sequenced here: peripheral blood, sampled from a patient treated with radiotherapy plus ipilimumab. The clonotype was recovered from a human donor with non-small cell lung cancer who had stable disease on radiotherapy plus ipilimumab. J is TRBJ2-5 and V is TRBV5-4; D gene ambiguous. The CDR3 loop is CASSLQQETQYF. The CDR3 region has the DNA TGTGCCAGCAGCTTACAACAAGAGACCCAGTACTTC.